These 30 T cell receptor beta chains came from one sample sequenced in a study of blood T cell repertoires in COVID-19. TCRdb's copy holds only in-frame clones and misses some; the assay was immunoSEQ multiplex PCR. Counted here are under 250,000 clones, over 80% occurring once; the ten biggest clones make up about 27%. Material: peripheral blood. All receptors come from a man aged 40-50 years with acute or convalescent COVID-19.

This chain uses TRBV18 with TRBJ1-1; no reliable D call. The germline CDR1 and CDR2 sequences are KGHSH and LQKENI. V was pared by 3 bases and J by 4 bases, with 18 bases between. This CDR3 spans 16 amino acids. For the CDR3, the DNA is TGTGCCAGCTCACCGAGTCCTTCCCGGTCGTCCACTGAAGCTTTCTTT. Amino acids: CASSPSPSRSSTEAFF.

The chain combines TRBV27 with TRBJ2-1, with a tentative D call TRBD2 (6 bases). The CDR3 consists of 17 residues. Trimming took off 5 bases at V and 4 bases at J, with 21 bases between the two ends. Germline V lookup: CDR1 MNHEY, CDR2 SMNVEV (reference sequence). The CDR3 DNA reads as TGTGCCAGCAGTATCCTCCGGGACTCGGAGGGGTACAATGAGCAGTTCTTC. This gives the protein CASSILRDSEGYNEQFF.

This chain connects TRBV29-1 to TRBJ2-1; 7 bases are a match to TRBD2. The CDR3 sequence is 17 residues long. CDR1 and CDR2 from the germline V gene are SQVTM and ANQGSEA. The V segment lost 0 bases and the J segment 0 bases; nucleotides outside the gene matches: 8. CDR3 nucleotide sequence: TGCAGCGTTGAAGATCTTCGAGCGGGGAGCTCCTACAATGAGCAGTTCTTC. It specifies CSVEDLRAGSSYNEQFF.

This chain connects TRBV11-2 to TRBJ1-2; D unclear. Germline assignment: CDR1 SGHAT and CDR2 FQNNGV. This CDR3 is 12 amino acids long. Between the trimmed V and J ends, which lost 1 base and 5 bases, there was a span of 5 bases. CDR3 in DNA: TGTGCCAGCAGCTTAGTCCATTATGGCTACACCTTC. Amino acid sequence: CASSLVHYGYTF.

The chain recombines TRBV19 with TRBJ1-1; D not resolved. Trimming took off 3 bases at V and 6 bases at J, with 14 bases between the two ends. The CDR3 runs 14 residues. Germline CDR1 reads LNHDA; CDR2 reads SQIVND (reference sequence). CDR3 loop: CASSIDTIQAEAFF. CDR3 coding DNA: TGTGCCAGTAGTATTGACACCATTCAGGCTGAAGCTTTCTTT.

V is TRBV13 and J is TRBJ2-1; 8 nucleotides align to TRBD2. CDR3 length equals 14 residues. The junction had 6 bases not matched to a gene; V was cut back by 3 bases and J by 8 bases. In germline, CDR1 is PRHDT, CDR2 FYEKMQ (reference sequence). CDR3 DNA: TGTGCCAGCAGCTTCCGGGCGGGGGGCTATGAGCAGTTCTTC. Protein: CASSFRAGGYEQFF. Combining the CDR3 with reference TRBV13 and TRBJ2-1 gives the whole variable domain AAGVIQSPRHLIKEKRETATLKCYPIPRHDTVYWYQQGPGQDPQFLISFYEKMQSDKGSIPDRFSAQQFSDYHSELNMSSLELGDSALYFCASSFRAGGYEQFFGPGTRLTVL.

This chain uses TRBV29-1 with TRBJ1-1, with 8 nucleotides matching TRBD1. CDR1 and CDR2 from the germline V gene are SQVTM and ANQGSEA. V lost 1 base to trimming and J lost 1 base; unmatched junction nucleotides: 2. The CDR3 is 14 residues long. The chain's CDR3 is CSVEGDRPNTEAFF. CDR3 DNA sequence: TGCAGCGTTGAAGGGGACAGGCCGAACACTGAAGCTTTCTTT.

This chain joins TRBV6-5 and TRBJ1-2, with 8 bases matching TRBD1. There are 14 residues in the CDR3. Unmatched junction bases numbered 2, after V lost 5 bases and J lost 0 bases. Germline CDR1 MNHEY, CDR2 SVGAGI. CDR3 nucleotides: TGTGCCAGCAGTAGGACAGGGCCTAACTATGGCTACACCTTC. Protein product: CASSRTGPNYGYTF.

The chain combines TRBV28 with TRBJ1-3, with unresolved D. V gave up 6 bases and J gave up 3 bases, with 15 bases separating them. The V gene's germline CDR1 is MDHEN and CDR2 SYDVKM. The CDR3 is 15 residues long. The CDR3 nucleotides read TGTGCCAGCAGCCCGAGAGCCCCGTTTGGAAACACCATATATTTT. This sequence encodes CASSPRAPFGNTIYF.

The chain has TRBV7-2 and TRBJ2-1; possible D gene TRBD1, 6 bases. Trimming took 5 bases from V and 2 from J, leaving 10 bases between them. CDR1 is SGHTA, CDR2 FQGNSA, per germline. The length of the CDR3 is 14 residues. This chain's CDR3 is CASSPNRAYNEQFF. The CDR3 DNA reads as TGTGCCAGCAGCCCCAACAGGGCCTACAATGAGCAGTTCTTC.

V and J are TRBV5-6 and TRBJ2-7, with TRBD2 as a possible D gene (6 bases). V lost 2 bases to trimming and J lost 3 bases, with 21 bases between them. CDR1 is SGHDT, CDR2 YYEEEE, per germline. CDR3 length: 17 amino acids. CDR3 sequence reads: CASSFRAWAHGSYEQYF. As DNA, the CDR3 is TGTGCCAGCAGCTTCCGGGCCTGGGCCCACGGGAGCTACGAGCAGTACTTC.

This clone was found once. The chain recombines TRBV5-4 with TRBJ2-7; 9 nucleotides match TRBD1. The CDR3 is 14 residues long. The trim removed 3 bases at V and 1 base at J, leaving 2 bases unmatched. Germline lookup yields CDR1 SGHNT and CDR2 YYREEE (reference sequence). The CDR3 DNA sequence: TGTGCCAGCAGCTGGGGGACAGGGTCCTACGAGCAGTACTTC. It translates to CASSWGTGSYEQYF.

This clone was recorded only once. The CDR3 bases are TGTGCCAGCAGTCAGGGACAGGGGGCCCGTCCCCAGCATTTT. It codes for CASSQGQGARPQHF. The rearrangement joins TRBV3-1 (or the pseudogene TRBV3-2) to TRBJ1-5; TRBD1 matches at 12 bases. The CDR3 totals 14 residues. The junction had 7 bases not matched to a gene; V was cut back by 6 bases and J by 10 bases. Germline loops: CDR1 LGHDT, CDR2 YNNKEL (reference sequence).

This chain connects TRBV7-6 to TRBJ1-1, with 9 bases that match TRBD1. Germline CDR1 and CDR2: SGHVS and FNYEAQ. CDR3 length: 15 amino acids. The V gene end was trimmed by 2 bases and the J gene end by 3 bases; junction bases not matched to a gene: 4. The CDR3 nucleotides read TGTGCCAGCAGCTTAACAGGGGGCGGGGACACTGAAGCTTTCTTT. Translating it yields CASSLTGGGDTEAFF.

The chain's CDR3 is CASNLGVPGANVLTF. In DNA form, the CDR3 reads TGTGCCAGTAACCTAGGGGTGCCTGGGGCCAACGTCCTGACTTTC. The chain combines TRBV19 with TRBJ2-6; perhaps TRBD1 as D (5 bases). The germline gives CDR1 LNHDA, CDR2 SQIVND (reference sequence). This CDR3 has 15 amino acids. V gave up 7 bases and J gave up 2 bases, with 12 bases separating them.

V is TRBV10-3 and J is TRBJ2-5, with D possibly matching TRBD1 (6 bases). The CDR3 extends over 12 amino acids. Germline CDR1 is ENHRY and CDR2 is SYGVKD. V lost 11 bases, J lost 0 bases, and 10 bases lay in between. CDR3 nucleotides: TGTGCCGCCCGGGACAACCAAGAGACCCAGTACTTC. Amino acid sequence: CAARDNQETQYF.

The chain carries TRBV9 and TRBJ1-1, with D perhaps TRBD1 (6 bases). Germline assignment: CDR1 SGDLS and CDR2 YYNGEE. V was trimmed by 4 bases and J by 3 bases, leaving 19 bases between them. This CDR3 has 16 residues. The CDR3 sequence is CASSHGSTGSDTEAFF. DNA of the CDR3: TGTGCCAGCAGCCACGGATCTACAGGGTCGGACACTGAAGCTTTCTTT.

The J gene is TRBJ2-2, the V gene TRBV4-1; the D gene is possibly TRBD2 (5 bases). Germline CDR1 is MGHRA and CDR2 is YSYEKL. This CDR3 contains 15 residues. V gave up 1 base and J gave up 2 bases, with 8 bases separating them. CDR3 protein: CASSQGLSNTGELFF. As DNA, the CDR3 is TGCGCCAGCAGCCAAGGACTATCTAACACCGGGGAGCTGTTTTTT.

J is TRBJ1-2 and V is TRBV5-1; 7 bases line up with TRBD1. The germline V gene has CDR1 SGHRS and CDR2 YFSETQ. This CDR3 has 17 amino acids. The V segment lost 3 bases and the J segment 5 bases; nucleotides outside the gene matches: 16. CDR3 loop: CASSSSQGFGSTYGYTF. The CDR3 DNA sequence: TGCGCCAGCAGCTCCTCACAGGGGTTTGGAAGTACTTATGGCTACACCTTC.

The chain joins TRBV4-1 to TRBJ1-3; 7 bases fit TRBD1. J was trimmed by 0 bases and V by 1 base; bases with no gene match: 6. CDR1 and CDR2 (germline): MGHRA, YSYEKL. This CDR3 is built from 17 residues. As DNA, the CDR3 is TGCGCCAGCAGCCAAGTCGGGACAGCTAACTCTGGAAACACCATATATTTT. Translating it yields CASSQVGTANSGNTIYF.

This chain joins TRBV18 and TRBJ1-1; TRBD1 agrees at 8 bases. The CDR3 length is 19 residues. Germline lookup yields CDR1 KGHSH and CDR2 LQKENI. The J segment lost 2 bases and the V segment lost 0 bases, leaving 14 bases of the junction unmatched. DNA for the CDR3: TGTGCCAGCTCACCACCTCGTAAGGGCGACAGGGGACCTAACACTGAAGCTTTCTTT. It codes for CASSPPRKGDRGPNTEAFF.

CDR3 bases: TGTGCCAGCAGCTTAGCCAGCGGGACAGATACGCAGTATTTT. It is translated as CASSLASGTDTQYF. V gene TRBV11-3 combines with J gene TRBJ2-3; possibly TRBD2 for D (6 bases). The length of the CDR3 is 14 residues. Trimming removed 1 base from V and 3 bases from J, with 8 bases in between. Germline loops: CDR1 SGHNT, CDR2 YENEEA.

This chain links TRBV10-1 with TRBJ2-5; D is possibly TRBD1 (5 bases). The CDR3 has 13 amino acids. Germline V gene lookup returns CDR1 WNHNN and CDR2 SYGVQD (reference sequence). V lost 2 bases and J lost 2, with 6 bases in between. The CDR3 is CASSERQQETQYF. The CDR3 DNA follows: TGCGCCAGCAGTGAGCGACAGCAAGAGACCCAGTACTTC.

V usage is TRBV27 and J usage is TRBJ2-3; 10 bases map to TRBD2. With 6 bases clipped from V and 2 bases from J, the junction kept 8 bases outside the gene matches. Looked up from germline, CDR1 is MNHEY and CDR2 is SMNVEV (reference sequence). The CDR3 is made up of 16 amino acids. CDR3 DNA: TGTGCCAGCAGCTCCCGGACTAGCGGTTTCACAGATACGCAGTATTTT. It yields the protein CASSSRTSGFTDTQYF.

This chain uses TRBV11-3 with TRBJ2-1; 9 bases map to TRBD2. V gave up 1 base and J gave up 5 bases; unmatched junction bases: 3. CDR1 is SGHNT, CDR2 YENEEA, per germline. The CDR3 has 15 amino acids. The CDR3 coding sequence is TGTGCCAGCAGCTTAGGAGCGGGAGGTCACAATGAGCAGTTCTTC. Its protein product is CASSLGAGGHNEQFF.

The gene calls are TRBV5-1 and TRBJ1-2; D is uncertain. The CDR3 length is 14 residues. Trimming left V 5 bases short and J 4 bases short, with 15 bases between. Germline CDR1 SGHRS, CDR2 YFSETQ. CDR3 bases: TGCGCCAGCAGTCCATTTGAGGGCGTCTATGGCTACACCTTC. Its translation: CASSPFEGVYGYTF. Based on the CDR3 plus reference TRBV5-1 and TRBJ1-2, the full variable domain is KAGVTQTPRYLIKTRGQQVTLSCSPISGHRSVSWYQQTPGQGLQFLFEYFSETQRNKGNFPGRFSGRQFSNSRSEMNVSTLELGDSALYLCASSPFEGVYGYTFGSGTRLTVV.

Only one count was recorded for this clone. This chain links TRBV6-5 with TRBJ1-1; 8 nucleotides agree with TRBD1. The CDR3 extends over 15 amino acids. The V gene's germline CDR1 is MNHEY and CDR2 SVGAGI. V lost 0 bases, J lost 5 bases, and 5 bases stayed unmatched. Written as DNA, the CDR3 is TGTGCCAGCAGTTACTCACCTGACAGGGGAACTGAAGCTTTCTTT. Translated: CASSYSPDRGTEAFF.

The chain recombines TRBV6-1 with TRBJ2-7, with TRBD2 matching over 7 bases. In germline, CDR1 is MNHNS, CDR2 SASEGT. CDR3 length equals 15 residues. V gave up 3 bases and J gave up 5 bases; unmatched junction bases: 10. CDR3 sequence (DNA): TGTGCCAGCAGTGACCTAGCGGCCGGAGGGGACGAGCAGTACTTC. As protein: CASSDLAAGGDEQYF.

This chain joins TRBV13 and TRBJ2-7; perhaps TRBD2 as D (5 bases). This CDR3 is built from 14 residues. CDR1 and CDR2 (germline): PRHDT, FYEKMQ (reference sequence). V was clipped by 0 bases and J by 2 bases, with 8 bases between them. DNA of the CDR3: TGTGCCAGCAGCTTAGGAGGGAGAACCTACGAGCAGTACTTC. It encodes CASSLGGRTYEQYF. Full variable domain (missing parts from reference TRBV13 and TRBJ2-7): AAGVIQSPRHLIKEKRETATLKCYPIPRHDTVYWYQQGPGQDPQFLISFYEKMQSDKGSIPDRFSAQQFSDYHSELNMSSLELGDSALYFCASSLGGRTYEQYFGPGTRLTVT.

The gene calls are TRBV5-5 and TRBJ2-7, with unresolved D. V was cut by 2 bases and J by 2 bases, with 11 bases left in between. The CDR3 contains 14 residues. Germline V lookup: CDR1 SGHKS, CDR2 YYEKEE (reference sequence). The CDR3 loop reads CASSLIRPPYEQYF. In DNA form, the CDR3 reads TGTGCCAGCAGCTTAATCAGGCCCCCCTACGAGCAGTACTTC.